This T cell receptor beta chain was recovered during a study of a mutant IDH1 vaccine in newly diagnosed glioma. Clones were sequenced by immunoSEQ multiplex PCR, and TCRdb holds only the in-frame ones, with some missing. This table has over 40,000 clones, about 76% appearing once. Turning to this clone: What it binds is not known.

Time point given: week 35, safety follow-up. Mutant IDH1 20-mer peptide, at 300 ug, made up each vaccine dose, with topical imiquimod. The CDR3 spans 13 residues. Germline-derived CDR1 and CDR2 are MNHNY and SVGAGI (reference sequence). With 7 bases removed from V and 0 bases from J, the gap between germline ends came to 7 bases. The receptor was isolated from a woman aged 40 to 55 with glioma. Some clones in this sample may be carry-over from other donors' samples. The specimen comprised PBMCs, sampled from a glioma patient whose treatment included an IDH1 peptide vaccine. The chain carries TRBV6-6 and TRBJ1-3, with D uncertain. The CDR3 reads CASTVSSGNTIYF. CDR3 coding DNA: TGTGCCAGCACCGTAAGCTCTGGAAACACCATATATTTT.